This T cell receptor (beta chain) comes out of a study of Ad26.COV2.S vaccination and SARS-CoV-2 variants. Study-wide background: Ad26.COV2.S was injected intramuscularly once or twice, 56 days apart.

On this clone itself: Antigen specificity is unknown.

The germline V gene has CDR1 KGHDR and CDR2 SFDVKD. This CDR3 spans 13 amino acids. The V end lost 3 bases, the J end lost 0 bases, and 5 bases lay between the germline ends. Described treatment: about 20 received Ad26.COV2.S at low or high dose, single or two shots; roughly 5 received placebo; per-sample allocation not given. After the first vaccine or placebo injection, samples were drawn on day 63. Vaccination used an Ad26 vector expressing Wuhan-strain SARS-CoV-2 spike. Study-level points and caveats: Total responses of T cells may have been underestimated by the analyses of TCR breadth and depth. Spike-specific TCR breadth in vaccine recipients exceeded that seen in placebo recipients.

The protocol was immunoSEQ multiplex PCR, while the TCRdb copy is restricted to in-frame clones and leaves out a portion. In the table there are 500,000 or so clones, around nine tenths of which are singletons. This material consisted of peripheral blood, taken in a trial of Ad26.COV2.S vaccine versus placebo. The chain employs TRBV24-1 and TRBJ2-7, with no clear D. This clonotype was obtained from a person aged 18 to 59 who received the Ad26.COV2.S COVID-19 vaccine or a placebo. The CDR3 sequence is CATSDRSSYEQYF. The CDR3 DNA reads TGTGCCACCAGTGATAGGAGCTCCTACGAGCAGTACTTC.